The T cell receptor beta chain described here comes from a study of Ad26.COV2.S vaccination and SARS-CoV-2 variants. A word on this clone: Its antigen is not identified.

Sequencing used immunoSEQ multiplex PCR; TCRdb keeps in-frame clones, though not all of them. The sample lists about 440,000 clones; roughly 87% were seen once. The treatment denotes: about 20 received Ad26.COV2.S at low or high dose, single or two shots; roughly 5 received placebo; per-sample allocation not given. The samples were gathered on day 63 after the first injection of vaccine or placebo. Cohort 1b enrolled adults aged 18-55 years in Boston. This CDR3 comprises 17 residues. Study observations and caveats: Recipients of either vaccine or placebo displayed similar breadth of non-spike TCRs.

The origin of this receptor is a person between 18 and 65 years old who received the Ad26.COV2.S COVID-19 vaccine or a placebo. The sequencing here drew on peripheral blood, taken in a trial of Ad26.COV2.S vaccine versus placebo. The chain carries TRBV21-1 and TRBJ2-1; TRBD2 is taken as the D call from the table, unchecked against the DNA. TRBV21-1 is a pseudogene. The CDR3 nucleotides read TGTGCCAGCACCCCGGGGACTAGCGGCCATGACGTTAATGAGCAGTTCTTC. Translating it yields CASTPGTSGHDVNEQFF.